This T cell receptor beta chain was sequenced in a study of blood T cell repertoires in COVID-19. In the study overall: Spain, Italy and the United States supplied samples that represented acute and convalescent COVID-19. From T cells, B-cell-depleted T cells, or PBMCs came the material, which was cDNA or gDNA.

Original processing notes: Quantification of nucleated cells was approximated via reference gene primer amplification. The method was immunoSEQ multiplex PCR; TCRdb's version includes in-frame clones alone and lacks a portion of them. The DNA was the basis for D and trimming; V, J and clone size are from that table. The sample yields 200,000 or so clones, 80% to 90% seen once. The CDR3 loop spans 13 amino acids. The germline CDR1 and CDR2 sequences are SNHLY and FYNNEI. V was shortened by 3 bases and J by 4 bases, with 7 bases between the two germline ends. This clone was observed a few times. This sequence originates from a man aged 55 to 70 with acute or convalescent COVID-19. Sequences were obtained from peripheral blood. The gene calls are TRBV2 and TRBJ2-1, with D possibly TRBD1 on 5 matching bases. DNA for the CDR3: TGTGCCAGCAGTGATCAGGGATACAATGAGCAGTTCTTC. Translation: CASSDQGYNEQFF.